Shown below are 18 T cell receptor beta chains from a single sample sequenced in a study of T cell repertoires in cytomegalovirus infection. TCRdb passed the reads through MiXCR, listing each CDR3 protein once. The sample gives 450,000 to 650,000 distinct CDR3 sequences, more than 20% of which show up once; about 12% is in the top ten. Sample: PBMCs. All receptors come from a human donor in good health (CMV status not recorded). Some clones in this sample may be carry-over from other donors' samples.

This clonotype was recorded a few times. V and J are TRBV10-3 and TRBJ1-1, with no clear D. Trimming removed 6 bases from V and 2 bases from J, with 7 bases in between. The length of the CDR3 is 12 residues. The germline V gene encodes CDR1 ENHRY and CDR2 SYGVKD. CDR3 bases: TGTGCCATCAGAGCTACCAACACTGAAGCTTTCTTT. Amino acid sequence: CAIRATNTEAFF.

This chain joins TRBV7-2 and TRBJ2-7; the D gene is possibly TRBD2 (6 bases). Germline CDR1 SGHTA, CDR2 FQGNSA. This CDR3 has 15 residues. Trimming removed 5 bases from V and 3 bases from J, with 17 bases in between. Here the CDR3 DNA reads TGTGCCAGCAGCATCTCCGGGACTTTAAACTACGAGCAGTACTTC. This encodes CASSISGTLNYEQYF.

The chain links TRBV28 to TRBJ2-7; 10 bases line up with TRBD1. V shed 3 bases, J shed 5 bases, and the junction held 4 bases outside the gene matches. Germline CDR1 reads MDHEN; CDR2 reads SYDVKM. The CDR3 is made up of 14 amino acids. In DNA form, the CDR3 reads TGTGCCAGCAGTTTTTCCGGGACAGGGGACGAGCAGTACTTC. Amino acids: CASSFSGTGDEQYF.

The CDR3 DNA reads as TGTGCCAGTAGTATAGTCGGCGTCAATCAGCCCCAGCATTTT. Its translation is CASSIVGVNQPQHF. This chain uses TRBV19 with TRBJ1-5; D unclear. The V end was cut by 1 base, the J end by 3 bases, with 7 bases between. Germline V gene lookup returns CDR1 LNHDA and CDR2 SQIVND (reference sequence). The CDR3 is 14 residues long.

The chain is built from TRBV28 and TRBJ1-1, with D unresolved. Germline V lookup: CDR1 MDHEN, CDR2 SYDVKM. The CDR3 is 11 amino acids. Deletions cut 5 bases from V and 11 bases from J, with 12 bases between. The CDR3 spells CASSISRAAFF. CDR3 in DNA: TGTGCCAGCAGTATCTCTCGGGCGGCTTTCTTT.

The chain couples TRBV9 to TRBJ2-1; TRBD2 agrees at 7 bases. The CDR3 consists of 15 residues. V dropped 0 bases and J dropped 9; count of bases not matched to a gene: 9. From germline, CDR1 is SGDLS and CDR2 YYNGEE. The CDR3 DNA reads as TGTGCCAGCAGCGTAGATAGGGACTACCGGGGTGAGCAGTTCTTC. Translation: CASSVDRDYRGEQFF.

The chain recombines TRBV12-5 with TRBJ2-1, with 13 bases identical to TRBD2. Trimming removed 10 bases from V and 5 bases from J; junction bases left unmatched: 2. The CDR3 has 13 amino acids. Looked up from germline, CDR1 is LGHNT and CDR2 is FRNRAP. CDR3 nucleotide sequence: TGTGCTACAACTAGCGGGAGGGACAATGAGCAGTTCTTC. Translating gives CATTSGRDNEQFF.

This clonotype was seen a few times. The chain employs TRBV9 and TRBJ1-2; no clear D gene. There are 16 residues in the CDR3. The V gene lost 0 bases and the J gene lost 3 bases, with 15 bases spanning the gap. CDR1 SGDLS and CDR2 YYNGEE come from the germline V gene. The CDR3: CASSVEVWPEDYGYTF. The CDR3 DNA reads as TGTGCCAGCAGCGTAGAGGTCTGGCCCGAGGACTATGGCTACACCTTC.

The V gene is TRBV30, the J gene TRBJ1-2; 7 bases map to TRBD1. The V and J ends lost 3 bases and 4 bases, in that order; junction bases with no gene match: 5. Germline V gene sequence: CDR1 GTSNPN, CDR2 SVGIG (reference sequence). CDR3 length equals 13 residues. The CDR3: CAWSVQGTYGYTF. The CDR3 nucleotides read TGTGCCTGGAGCGTACAGGGGACCTATGGCTACACCTTC. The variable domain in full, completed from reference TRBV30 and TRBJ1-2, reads SQTIHQWPATLVQPVGSPLSLECTVEGTSNPNLYWYRQAAGRGLQLLFYSVGIGQISSEVPQNLSASRPQDRQFILSSKKLLLSDSGFYLCAWSVQGTYGYTFGSGTRLTVV.

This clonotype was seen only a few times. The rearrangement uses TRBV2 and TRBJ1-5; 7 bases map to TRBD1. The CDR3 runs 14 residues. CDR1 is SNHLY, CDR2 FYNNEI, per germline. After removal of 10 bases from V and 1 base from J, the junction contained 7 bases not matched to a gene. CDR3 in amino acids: CAKGGTESNQPQHF. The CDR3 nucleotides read TGTGCCAAAGGGGGGACAGAAAGCAATCAGCCCCAGCATTTT.

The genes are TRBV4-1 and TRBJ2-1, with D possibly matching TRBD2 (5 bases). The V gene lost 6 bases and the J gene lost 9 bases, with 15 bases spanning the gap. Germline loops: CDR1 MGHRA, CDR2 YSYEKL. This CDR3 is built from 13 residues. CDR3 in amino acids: CASRSSSRGEQFF. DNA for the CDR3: TGCGCCAGCAGGAGTTCTAGCCGGGGTGAGCAGTTCTTC.

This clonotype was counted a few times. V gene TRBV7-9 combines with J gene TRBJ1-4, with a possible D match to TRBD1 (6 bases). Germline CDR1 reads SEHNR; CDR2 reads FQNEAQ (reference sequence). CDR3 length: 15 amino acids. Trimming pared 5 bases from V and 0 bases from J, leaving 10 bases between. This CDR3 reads CASSARTATNEKLFF. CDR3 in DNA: TGTGCCAGCAGCGCCCGGACAGCAACTAATGAAAAACTGTTTTTT.

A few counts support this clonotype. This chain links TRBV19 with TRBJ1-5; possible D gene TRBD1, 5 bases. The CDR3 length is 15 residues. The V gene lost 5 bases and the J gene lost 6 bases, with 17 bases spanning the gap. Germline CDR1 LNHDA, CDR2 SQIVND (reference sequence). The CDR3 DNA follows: TGTGCCAGTAGTGCGGGACTCCGAAGGGGTCAGCCCCAGCATTTT. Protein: CASSAGLRRGQPQHF.

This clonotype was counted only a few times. The DNA for the CDR3 is TGTGCCAGCAGGGTCCAGACAGGGTTGAACACTGAAGCTTTCTTT. It translates to CASRVQTGLNTEAFF. This chain joins TRBV2 and TRBJ1-1; TRBD1 matches 7 bases. Germline V gene sequence: CDR1 SNHLY, CDR2 FYNNEI. V lost 6 bases to trimming and J lost 0 bases; unmatched junction nucleotides: 7. The CDR3 is made up of 15 amino acids.

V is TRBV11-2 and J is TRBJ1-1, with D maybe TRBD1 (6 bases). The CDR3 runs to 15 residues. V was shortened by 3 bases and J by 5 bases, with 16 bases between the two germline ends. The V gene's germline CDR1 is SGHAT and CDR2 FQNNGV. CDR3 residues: CASSFRQAGSTEAFF. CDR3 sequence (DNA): TGTGCCAGCAGCTTTAGACAGGCCGGGTCTACTGAAGCTTTCTTT.

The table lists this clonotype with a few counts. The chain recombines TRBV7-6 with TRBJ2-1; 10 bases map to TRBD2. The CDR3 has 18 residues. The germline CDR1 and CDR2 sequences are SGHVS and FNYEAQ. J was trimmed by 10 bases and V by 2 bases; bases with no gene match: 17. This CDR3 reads CASSLRASGRVVGNEQFF. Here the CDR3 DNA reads TGTGCCAGCAGCTTACGGGCTAGCGGGAGAGTTGTTGGAAACGAGCAGTTCTTC. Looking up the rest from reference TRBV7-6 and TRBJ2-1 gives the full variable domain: GAGVSQSPRYKVTKRGQDVALRCDPISGHVSLYWYRQALGQGPEFLTYFNYEAQQDKSGLPNDRFSAERPEGSISTLTIQRTEQRDSAMYRCASSLRASGRVVGNEQFFGPGTRLTVL.

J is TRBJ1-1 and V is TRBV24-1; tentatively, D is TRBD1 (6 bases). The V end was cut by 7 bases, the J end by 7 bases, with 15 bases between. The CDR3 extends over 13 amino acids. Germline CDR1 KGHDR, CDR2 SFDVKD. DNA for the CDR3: TGTGCCACCAGAGTCCGGGACACCGGTGAAGCTTTCTTT. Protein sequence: CATRVRDTGEAFF.

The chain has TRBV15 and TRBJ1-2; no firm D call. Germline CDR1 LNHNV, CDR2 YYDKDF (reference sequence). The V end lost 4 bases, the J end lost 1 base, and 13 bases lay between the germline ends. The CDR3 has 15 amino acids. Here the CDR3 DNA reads TGTGCCACCAGCAAACCGGGAGGCTTTAACTATGGCTACACCTTC. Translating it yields CATSKPGGFNYGYTF.